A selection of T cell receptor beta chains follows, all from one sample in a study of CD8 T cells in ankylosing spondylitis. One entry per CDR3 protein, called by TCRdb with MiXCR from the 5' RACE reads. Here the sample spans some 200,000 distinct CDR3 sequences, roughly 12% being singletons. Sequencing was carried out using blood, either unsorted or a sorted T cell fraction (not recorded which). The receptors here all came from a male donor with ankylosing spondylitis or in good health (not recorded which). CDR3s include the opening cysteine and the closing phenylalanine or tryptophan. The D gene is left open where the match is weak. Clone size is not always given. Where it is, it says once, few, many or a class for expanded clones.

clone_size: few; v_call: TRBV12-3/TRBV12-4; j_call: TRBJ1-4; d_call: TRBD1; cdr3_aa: CASSSDRGEDEKLFF; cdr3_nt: TGTGCCAGCAGTAGTGACAGGGGAGAGGATGAAAAACTGTTTTTT
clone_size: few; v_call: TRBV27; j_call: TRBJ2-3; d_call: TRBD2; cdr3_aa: CASSLYSRTSGREDTQYF; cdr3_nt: TGTGCCAGCAGTCTGTACTCCAGGACTAGCGGGAGGGAAGATACGCAGTATTTT
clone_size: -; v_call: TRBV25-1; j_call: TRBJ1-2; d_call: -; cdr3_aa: CASSEFFGASYTF; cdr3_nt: TGTGCCAGCAGTGAATTCTTTGGGGCGAGCTACACCTTC
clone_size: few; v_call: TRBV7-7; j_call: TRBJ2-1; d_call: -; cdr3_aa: CASSFGAEGYNEQFF; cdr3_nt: TGTGCCAGCAGCTTCGGGGCGGAGGGCTACAATGAGCAGTTCTTC
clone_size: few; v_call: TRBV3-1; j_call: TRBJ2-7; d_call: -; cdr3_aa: CASSQGAVEQYF; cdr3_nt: TGTGCCAGCAGCCAAGGCGCGGTCGAGCAGTACTTC
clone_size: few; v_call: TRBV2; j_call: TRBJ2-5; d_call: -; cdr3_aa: CASSEALRETQYF; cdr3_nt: TGTGCCAGCAGTGAAGCGCTTCGAGAGACCCAGTACTTC
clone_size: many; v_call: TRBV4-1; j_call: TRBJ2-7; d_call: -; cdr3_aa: CASSQDMDPSYEQYF; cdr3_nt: TGCGCCAGCAGCCAAGATATGGACCCCTCCTACGAGCAGTACTTC
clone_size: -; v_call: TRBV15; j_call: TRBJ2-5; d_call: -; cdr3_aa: CATSRSFSREETQYF; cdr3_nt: TGTGCCACCAGCAGGTCATTCTCTAGGGAAGAGACCCAGTACTTC
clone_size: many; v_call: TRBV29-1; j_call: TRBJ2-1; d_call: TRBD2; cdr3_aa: CSVEGLAARGNEQFF; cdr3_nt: TGCAGCGTTGAGGGACTAGCGGCGCGAGGGAATGAGCAGTTCTTC
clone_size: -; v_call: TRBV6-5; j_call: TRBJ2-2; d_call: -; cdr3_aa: CASSYSFGQVELFF; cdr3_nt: TGTGCCAGCAGTTACTCGTTCGGGCAGGTGGAGCTGTTTTTT
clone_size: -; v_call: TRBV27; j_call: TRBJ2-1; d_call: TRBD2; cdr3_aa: CASSLGTSGNNEQFF; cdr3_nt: TGTGCCAGCAGTTTAGGGACTAGCGGCAACAATGAGCAGTTCTTC
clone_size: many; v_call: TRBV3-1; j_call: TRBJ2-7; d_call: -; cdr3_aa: CASSQETEGPVKQYF; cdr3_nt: TGTGCCAGCAGCCAAGAGACGGAAGGGCCTGTGAAGCAGTACTTC
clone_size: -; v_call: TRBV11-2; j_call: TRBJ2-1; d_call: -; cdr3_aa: CATHKSSYNEQFF; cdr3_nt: TGTGCCACCCACAAGAGCTCCTACAATGAGCAGTTCTTC
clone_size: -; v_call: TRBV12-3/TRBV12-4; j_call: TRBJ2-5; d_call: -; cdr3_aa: CASIPEVRGYQETQYF; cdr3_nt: TGTGCCAGCATACCAGAGGTCCGGGGCTACCAAGAGACCCAGTACTTC
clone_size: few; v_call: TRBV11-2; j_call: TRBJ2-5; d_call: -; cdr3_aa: CASSLEWISQETQYF; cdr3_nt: TGTGCCAGCAGCTTAGAGTGGATCTCTCAAGAGACCCAGTACTTC
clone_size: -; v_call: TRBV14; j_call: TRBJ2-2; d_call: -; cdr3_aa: CASSQSGELFF; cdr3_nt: TGTGCCAGCAGCCAGTCCGGGGAGCTGTTTTTT
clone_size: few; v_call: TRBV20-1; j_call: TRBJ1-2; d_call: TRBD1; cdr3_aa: CSVPTGLYGYTF; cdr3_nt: TGCAGTGTCCCGACAGGGCTCTATGGCTACACCTTC
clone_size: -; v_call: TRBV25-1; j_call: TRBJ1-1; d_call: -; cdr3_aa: CASSEFGGDTEAFF; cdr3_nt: TGTGCCAGCAGTGAATTCGGAGGGGACACTGAAGCTTTCTTT
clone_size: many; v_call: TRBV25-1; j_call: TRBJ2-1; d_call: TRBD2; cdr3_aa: CASSENQREAYNEQFF; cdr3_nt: TGTGCCAGCAGTGAAAATCAGCGGGAGGCCTACAATGAGCAGTTCTTC
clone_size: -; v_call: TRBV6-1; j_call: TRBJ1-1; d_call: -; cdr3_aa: CASMGLVAFF; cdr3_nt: TGTGCCAGCATGGGACTGGTAGCTTTCTTT
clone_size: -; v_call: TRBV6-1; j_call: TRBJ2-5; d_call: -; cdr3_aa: CASRQETQYF; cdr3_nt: TGTGCCAGCAGGCAAGAGACCCAGTACTTC
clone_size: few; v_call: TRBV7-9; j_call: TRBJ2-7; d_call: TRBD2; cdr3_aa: CASSFSGSPSDEQYF; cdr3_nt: TGTGCCAGCAGCTTTAGCGGGAGCCCCTCTGACGAGCAGTACTTC
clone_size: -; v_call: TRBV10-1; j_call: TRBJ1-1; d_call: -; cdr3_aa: CASSESRAGEAFF; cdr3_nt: TGCGCCAGCAGTGAGTCGAGGGCGGGGGAAGCTTTCTTT
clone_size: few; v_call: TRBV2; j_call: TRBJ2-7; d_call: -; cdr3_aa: CASSDAFGSREEQYF; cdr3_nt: TGTGCCAGCAGCGACGCCTTCGGCTCCCGAGAAGAGCAGTACTTC
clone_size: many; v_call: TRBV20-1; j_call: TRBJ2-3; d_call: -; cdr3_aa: CSARDLDTQYF; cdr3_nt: TGCAGTGCTAGAGATTTAGATACGCAGTATTTT
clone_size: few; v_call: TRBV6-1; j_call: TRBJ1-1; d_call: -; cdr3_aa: CASSPGASNTEAFF; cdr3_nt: TGTGCCAGCAGCCCGGGGGCGTCAAACACTGAAGCTTTCTTT
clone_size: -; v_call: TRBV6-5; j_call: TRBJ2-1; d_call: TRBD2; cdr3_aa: CASSYGTSPYNEQFF; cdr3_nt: TGTGCCAGCAGTTACGGGACTAGTCCCTACAATGAGCAGTTCTTC
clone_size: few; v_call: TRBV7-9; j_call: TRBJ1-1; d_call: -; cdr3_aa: CASASGVRTEAFF; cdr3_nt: TGTGCCAGCGCTTCAGGGGTGAGGACTGAAGCTTTCTTT
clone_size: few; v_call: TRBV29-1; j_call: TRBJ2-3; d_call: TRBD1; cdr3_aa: CSVAGGPEGPDTQYF; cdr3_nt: TGCAGCGTCGCAGGGGGTCCTGAAGGACCAGATACGCAGTATTTT
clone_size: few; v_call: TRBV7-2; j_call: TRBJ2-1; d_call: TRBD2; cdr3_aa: CASSPSGDNEQFF; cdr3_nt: TGTGCCAGCAGCCCTAGCGGGGATAATGAGCAGTTCTTC
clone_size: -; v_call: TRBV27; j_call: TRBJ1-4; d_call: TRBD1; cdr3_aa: CASSLRGQGVGEKLFF; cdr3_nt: TGTGCCAGCAGTTTAAGGGGACAGGGGGTTGGGGAAAAACTGTTTTTT
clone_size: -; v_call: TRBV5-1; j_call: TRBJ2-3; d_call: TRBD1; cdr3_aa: CASSGNRDRVFESTDTQYF; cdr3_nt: TGCGCCAGCAGCGGAAACCGGGACAGGGTTTTTGAAAGCACAGATACGCAGTATTTT
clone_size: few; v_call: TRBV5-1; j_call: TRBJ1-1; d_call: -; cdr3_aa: CASSLREGNTEAFF; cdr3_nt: TGCGCCAGCAGCTTGAGGGAGGGGAACACTGAAGCTTTCTTT
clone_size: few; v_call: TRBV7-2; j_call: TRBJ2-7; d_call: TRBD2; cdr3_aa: CASSLLGTSDEQYF; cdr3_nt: TGTGCCAGCAGCTTACTCGGGACTAGCGACGAGCAGTACTTC
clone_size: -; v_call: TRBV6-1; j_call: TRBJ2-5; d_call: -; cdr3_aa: CASSPDLLAETQYF; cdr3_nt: TGTGCCAGCAGTCCCGACCTCCTGGCGGAGACCCAGTACTTC
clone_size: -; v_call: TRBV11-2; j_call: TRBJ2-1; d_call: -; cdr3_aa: CASSLVGTWQFF; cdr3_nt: TGTGCCAGCAGCTTAGTCGGGACTTGGCAGTTCTTC
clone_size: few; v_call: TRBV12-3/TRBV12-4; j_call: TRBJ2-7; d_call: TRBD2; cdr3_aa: CASSLQAGASEQYF; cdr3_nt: TGTGCCAGCAGTTTACAAGCGGGAGCTTCCGAGCAGTACTTC
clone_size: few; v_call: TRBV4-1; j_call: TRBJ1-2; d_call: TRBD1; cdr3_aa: CASSQDRGDRGGYTF; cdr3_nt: TGCGCCAGCAGCCAAGATCGAGGGGACAGGGGTGGCTACACCTTC
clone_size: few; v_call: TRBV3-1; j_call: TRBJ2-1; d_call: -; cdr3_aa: CASSQGPPITLGSIAGNEQFF; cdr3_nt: TGTGCCAGCAGCCAAGGGCCTCCCATTACTCTAGGGTCGATAGCCGGGAATGAGCAGTTCTTC
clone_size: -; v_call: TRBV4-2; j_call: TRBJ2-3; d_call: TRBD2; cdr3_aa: CASSQTTPGLAAYTDTQYF; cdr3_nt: TGTGCCAGCAGCCAAACCACCCCCGGACTAGCGGCCTACACAGATACGCAGTATTTT
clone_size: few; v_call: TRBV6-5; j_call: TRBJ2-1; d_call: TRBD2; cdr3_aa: CASSYSGTSVYNEQFF; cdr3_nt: TGTGCCAGCAGTTACTCTGGGACTAGTGTCTACAATGAGCAGTTCTTC
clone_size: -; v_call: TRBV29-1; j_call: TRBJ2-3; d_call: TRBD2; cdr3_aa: CSADTSDNTDTQYF; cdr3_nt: TGCAGCGCAGACACTAGCGACAACACAGATACGCAGTATTTT
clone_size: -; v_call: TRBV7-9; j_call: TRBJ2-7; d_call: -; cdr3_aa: CASSLEGVDEQYF; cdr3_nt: TGTGCCAGCAGCTTGGAGGGTGTCGACGAGCAGTACTTC
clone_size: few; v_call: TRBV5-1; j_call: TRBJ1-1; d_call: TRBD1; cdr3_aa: CASSFTGENTEVAFF; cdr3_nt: TGCGCCAGCAGCTTTACAGGGGAGAACACTGAAGTGGCTTTCTTT
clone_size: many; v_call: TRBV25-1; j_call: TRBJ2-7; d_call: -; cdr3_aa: CASSGAGLKPYEQYF; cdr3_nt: TGTGCCAGCAGTGGGGCGGGACTGAAACCCTACGAGCAGTACTTC